These 32 T cell receptor beta chains came from one sample sequenced in a study of Tregs in tolerant kidney transplant recipients. Using immunoSEQ multiplex PCR, the repertoire was profiled, and TCRdb retains in-frame clones only, with some absent. The repertoire has about 110,000 clones, roughly 90% of them found once; the top ten carry 0.3% to 0.4%. The sequenced sample was CD4+ T cells from blood, obtained before the transplant. The source of these receptors is a human donor who received a combined kidney and bone marrow transplant.

The chain joins TRBV18 to TRBJ1-3, with 7 bases identical to TRBD1. The CDR3 consists of 17 residues. With V trimmed by 3 bases and J by 0 bases, 8 bases remained unmatched. The germline V gene encodes CDR1 KGHSH and CDR2 LQKENI. DNA of the CDR3: TGTGCCAGCTCACCGAGAGGGACAGCGGACTCTGGAAACACCATATATTTT. This encodes CASSPRGTADSGNTIYF.

This CDR3 is CAWSPPNSYQPQHF. The CDR3 nucleotides read TGTGCCTGGAGTCCCCCGAACAGCTATCAGCCCCAGCATTTT. The chain couples TRBV30 to TRBJ1-5, with no clear D. The CDR3 runs 14 residues. Germline loops: CDR1 GTSNPN, CDR2 SVGIG (reference sequence). The germline V and J ends were trimmed by 2 bases and 5 bases, with 13 bases remaining between them.

This rearrangement joins TRBV5-1 to TRBJ2-1; TRBD2 aligns across 12 bases. V was pared by 7 bases and J by 7 bases, with 6 bases of the junction left unmatched. The CDR3 extends over 14 amino acids. CDR1 and CDR2 (germline): SGHRS, YFSETQ. The CDR3 DNA reads as TGCGCCAGCTATCGGACTAGCGGGATAAATGAGCAGTTCTTC. This sequence encodes CASYRTSGINEQFF.

This clone occurred a few times. The chain has TRBV29-1 and TRBJ2-3; 9 bases match TRBD2. V gave up 6 bases and J gave up 0 bases; unmatched junction bases: 7. The CDR3 covers 15 residues. Per germline, CDR1 SQVTM and CDR2 ANQGSEA. The chain's CDR3 is CSVLTSGVSTDTQYF. CDR3 in DNA: TGCAGCGTCTTGACTAGCGGAGTTAGCACAGATACGCAGTATTTT.

The chain is built from TRBV9 and TRBJ2-5, with D possibly matching TRBD2 (5 bases). The CDR3 is 13 amino acids. Per germline, CDR1 SGDLS and CDR2 YYNGEE. V shed 5 bases and J shed 1 base, with 9 bases lying between them. CDR3 DNA sequence: TGTGCCAGCAGAGAGGGTGGCCAAGAGACCCAGTACTTC. This encodes CASREGGQETQYF. Full variable domain (missing parts from reference TRBV9 and TRBJ2-5): DSGVTQTPKHLITATGQRVTLRCSPRSGDLSVYWYQQSLDQGLQFLIQYYNGEERAKGNILERFSAQQFPDLHSELNLSSLELGDSALYFCASREGGQETQYFGPGTRLLVL.

J is TRBJ2-3 and V is TRBV6-4; TRBD2 matches at 8 bases. J gave up 1 base and V 0 bases, and 0 bases lay outside the gene matches. The CDR3 is 15 amino acids. Per germline, CDR1 MRHNA and CDR2 SNTAGT. The DNA of the CDR3 is TGTGCCAGCAGTGACTCTAGCGGGGGCACAGATACGCAGTATTTT. Protein product: CASSDSSGGTDTQYF.

The sample holds one count of this clone. This rearrangement joins TRBV4-2 to TRBJ2-1, with TRBD2 matching over 8 bases. The CDR3 totals 14 residues. V lost 4 bases, J lost 9 bases, and 8 bases stayed unmatched. The germline CDR1 and CDR2 sequences are LGHNA and YNFKEQ. This CDR3 reads CASSPGGASVEQFF. In DNA, the CDR3 is TGTGCCAGCAGCCCCGGGGGGGCCTCGGTTGAGCAGTTCTTC.

The rearrangement links TRBV27 to TRBJ2-5, with D possibly TRBD1 on 6 matching bases. The germline V gene has CDR1 MNHEY and CDR2 SMNVEV (reference sequence). Trimming cost V 5 bases and J 1 base, with 17 bases left between them. CDR3 length: 16 amino acids. The CDR3 sequence: CASSGNGGHPQETQYF. CDR3 DNA sequence: TGTGCCAGCAGTGGTAATGGGGGACACCCCCAAGAGACCCAGTACTTC.

The chain carries TRBV5-1 and TRBJ2-5, with 14 bases aligning to TRBD2. The CDR3 has 18 amino acids. Trimming took 4 bases from V and 4 from J; bases not matched to a gene: 12. CDR1 SGHRS and CDR2 YFSETQ come from the germline V gene. Here the CDR3 reads CASSPQTSGGVLTETQYF. CDR3 sequence (DNA): TGCGCCAGCAGCCCACAGACTAGCGGGGGGGTACTTACAGAGACCCAGTACTTC.

V usage is TRBV18 and J usage is TRBJ1-2; TRBD1 might be the D (6 bases). The CDR3 loop spans 15 amino acids. Germline assignment: CDR1 KGHSH and CDR2 LQKENI. The V gene lost 1 base and the J gene lost 2 bases, with 11 bases spanning the gap. In nucleotides, the CDR3 is TGTGCCAGCTCACCACGCCAGGACAGCAACTATGGCTACACCTTC. Translated, it gives CASSPRQDSNYGYTF. Full variable domain (rest looked up from reference TRBV18 and TRBJ1-2): NAGVMQNPRHLVRRRGQEARLRCSPMKGHSHVYWYRQLPEEGLKFMVYLQKENIIDESGMPKERFSAEFPKEGPSILRIQQVVRGDSAAYFCASSPRQDSNYGYTFGSGTRLTVV.

The chain links TRBV2 to TRBJ2-7; the match to TRBD2 covers 8 bases. The germline CDR1 and CDR2 sequences are SNHLY and FYNNEI. The CDR3 consists of 14 residues. J gave up 1 base and V 8 bases, and 7 bases lay outside the gene matches. Here the CDR3 DNA reads TGTGCCAGCCACGGGGGGGCCAGGTCCTACGAGCAGTACTTC. The encoded protein is CASHGGARSYEQYF.

Comments on this clone: At one of its ends the junction is not consistent with the germline gene, which may arise from a read error. This chain joins TRBV7-2 and TRBJ2-7, with TRBD2 identical over 10 bases. The CDR3 sequence is 14 residues long. Germline V gives CDR1 SGHTA, CDR2 FQGNSA. DNA for the CDR3: TGTGCCAGCAGCCTAGCGGGAGTCTCCTACGAGCAGTACTTC. This gives the protein CASSLAGVSYEQYF. The full variable domain, with the rest looked up from reference TRBV7-2 and TRBJ2-7, is GAGVSQSPSNKVTEKGKDVELRCDPISGHTALYWYRQSLGQGLEFLIYFQGNSAPDKSGLPSDRFSAERTGGSVSTLTIQRTQQEDSAVYLCASSLAGVSYEQYFGPGTRLTVT.

The chain links TRBV28 to TRBJ1-2; D unresolved. Trimming removed 6 bases at V and 0 bases at J, with 11 bases between. This CDR3 has 14 residues. CDR1 is MDHEN and CDR2 is SYDVKM in the germline V gene. The CDR3 DNA follows: TGTGCCAGCAGGCCAAATCTAGCTAACTATGGCTACACCTTC. This translates into CASRPNLANYGYTF.

The J gene is TRBJ2-1, the V gene TRBV9; 10 positions agree with TRBD2. The CDR3 loop spans 16 amino acids. J was trimmed by 2 bases and V by 3 bases; bases with no gene match: 5. CDR1 SGDLS and CDR2 YYNGEE come from the germline V gene. The chain's CDR3 is CASSAGLADTYNEQFF. CDR3 DNA sequence: TGTGCCAGCAGCGCCGGACTAGCGGATACCTACAATGAGCAGTTCTTC.

DNA of the CDR3: TGCAGTGCCTATCCTGGTAGCGAGCAGTACTTC. Translating gives CSAYPGSEQYF. The chain combines TRBV20-1 with TRBJ2-7, with unresolved D. CDR1 is DFQATT and CDR2 is SNEGSKA in the germline V gene (reference sequence). The CDR3 has 11 amino acids. V dropped 6 bases and J dropped 6 bases, with 12 bases sitting between them.

Note on this clone: This CDR3 is also generated by other DNA sequences in the sample. The rearrangement joins TRBV4-3 to TRBJ2-7; weak D call: TRBD2 (5 bases). Trimming took off 0 bases at V and 3 bases at J, with 6 bases between the two ends. Germline V gene data show CDR1 as LGHNA and CDR2 as YSLEER. The CDR3 sequence is 13 residues long. DNA of the CDR3: TGCGCCAGCAGCCAAGACCGGGGCTACGAGCAGTACTTC. The encoded protein is CASSQDRGYEQYF.

The CDR3, as DNA: TGCAGCGTTGATCTAGCGGGAGGCGGGAATGAGCAGTTCTTC. This gives the protein CSVDLAGGGNEQFF. The V call is TRBV29-1, the J call TRBJ2-1; 11 bases are shared with TRBD2. This CDR3 is built from 14 residues. V was pared by 3 bases and J by 7 bases, with 5 bases of the junction left unmatched. The germline V gene has CDR1 SQVTM and CDR2 ANQGSEA.

The chain carries TRBV11-2 and TRBJ2-3; tentatively, D is TRBD1 (6 bases). Germline V CDR1 and CDR2: SGHAT, FQNNGV. The CDR3 contains 15 residues. Trimming left V 0 bases short and J 0 bases short, with 7 bases between. The CDR3 spells CASSLEGASTDTQYF. The CDR3 nucleotides read TGTGCCAGCAGCTTAGAGGGGGCTAGCACAGATACGCAGTATTTT.

The rearrangement joins TRBV2 to TRBJ2-5; 8 bases fit TRBD1. CDR3 length equals 14 residues. CDR1 is SNHLY, CDR2 FYNNEI, per germline. The V gene end was trimmed by 3 bases and the J gene end by 3 bases; junction bases not matched to a gene: 3. CDR3 loop: CASSEGQAKETQYF. The CDR3, as DNA: TGTGCCAGCAGTGAGGGACAGGCAAAAGAGACCCAGTACTTC.

The chain has TRBV18 and TRBJ2-5, with a possible D match to TRBD2 (6 bases). The V end lost 7 bases, the J end lost 1 base, and 10 bases lay between the germline ends. This CDR3 has 13 residues. The germline CDR1 and CDR2 sequences are KGHSH and LQKENI. For the CDR3, the DNA is TGTGCCAGCTGCCGGGACTCCCAAGAGACCCAGTACTTC. Translation gives CASCRDSQETQYF.

The genes are TRBV5-1 and TRBJ2-7; 9 nucleotides align to TRBD1. From germline, CDR1 is SGHRS and CDR2 YFSETQ. CDR3 size: 15 residues. Trimming at V came to 4 bases and at J to 3 bases, leaving 8 bases not matched to a gene. The CDR3 region is CASSEGGTGIYEQYF. CDR3 nucleotide sequence: TGCGCCAGCAGCGAGGGGGGGACAGGGATCTACGAGCAGTACTTC.

The chain is built from TRBV2 and TRBJ2-2; D remains ambiguous. This CDR3 is 13 amino acids long. CDR1 is SNHLY and CDR2 is FYNNEI in the germline V gene. Deletions cut 4 bases from V and 2 bases from J, with 5 bases between. The CDR3 loop is CASSVSNTGELFF. DNA of the CDR3: TGTGCCAGCAGTGTATCCAACACCGGGGAGCTGTTTTTT.

The V and J genes are TRBV20-1 and TRBJ1-1; D is possibly TRBD1 (5 bases). In germline, CDR1 is DFQATT, CDR2 SNEGSKA (reference sequence). Trimming cost V 7 bases and J 10 bases, with 13 bases left between them. This CDR3 has 10 residues. The chain's CDR3 is CSVKGWGAFF. CDR3 nucleotides: TGCAGTGTAAAGGGGTGGGGAGCTTTCTTT.

The J gene is TRBJ2-4, the V gene TRBV5-1, with TRBD1 identical over 7 bases. The CDR3 spans 14 residues. V was pared by 4 bases and J by 7 bases, with 8 bases of the junction left unmatched. Germline V gives CDR1 SGHRS, CDR2 YFSETQ. CDR3 coding DNA: TGCGCCAGCAGCCTCGGGACAGAATTCAACATTCAGTACTTC. Its protein is CASSLGTEFNIQYF.

This clone has just one count. V usage is TRBV4-3 and J usage is TRBJ2-1; TRBD2 is a possible D gene (5 bases). The CDR3 runs 17 residues. Trimming pared 0 bases from V and 0 bases from J, leaving 12 bases between. Germline-derived CDR1 and CDR2 are LGHNA and YSLEER. This CDR3 is CASSQDPTRSSYNEQFF. The CDR3, as DNA: TGCGCCAGCAGCCAAGATCCCACTAGGAGCTCCTACAATGAGCAGTTCTTC.

This chain joins TRBV30 and TRBJ2-1, with D unclear. From germline, CDR1 is GTSNPN and CDR2 SVGIG (reference sequence). The CDR3 is made up of 13 amino acids. V was cut by 0 bases and J by 8 bases, with 11 bases left in between. CDR3 loop: CAWSVRSFHEQFF. CDR3 nucleotide sequence: TGTGCCTGGAGTGTACGGAGTTTCCATGAGCAGTTCTTC.

J is TRBJ2-1 and V is TRBV5-1, with 9 bases aligning to TRBD2. Germline values: CDR1 SGHRS, CDR2 YFSETQ. The V gene end was trimmed by 4 bases and the J gene end by 4 bases; junction bases not matched to a gene: 3. CDR3 length: 14 residues. The DNA for the CDR3 is TGCGCCAGCAGCGCGGGACTAGCATACAATGAGCAGTTCTTC. Translated: CASSAGLAYNEQFF.

This chain uses TRBV6-5 with TRBJ2-2; TRBD1 might be the D (6 bases). Germline assignment: CDR1 MNHEY and CDR2 SVGAGI. The ends were cut back, 6 bases at V and 5 bases at J, with 16 bases in the middle. This CDR3 has 15 amino acids. Here the CDR3 DNA reads TGTGCCAGCAGACGGGACAACGTAGCGACCGGGGAGCTGTTTTTT. It specifies CASRRDNVATGELFF.

The CDR3 bases are TGTGCCAGCAAGGGGCCAGGGAGGGAGACCCAGTACTTC. Translated, it gives CASKGPGRETQYF. The chain carries TRBV7-2 and TRBJ2-5; the D gene is possibly TRBD2 (6 bases). Trimming stripped 7 bases from V and 5 bases from J, with 14 bases between. Germline V lookup: CDR1 SGHTA, CDR2 FQGNSA. The CDR3 extends over 13 amino acids.

In this sample, this clone turned up once. The chain has TRBV15 and TRBJ1-2; 7 positions match TRBD1. Germline CDR1 LNHNV, CDR2 YYDKDF (reference sequence). CDR3 length: 14 amino acids. J gave up 4 bases and V 2 bases, and 4 bases lay outside the gene matches. The DNA of the CDR3 is TGTGCCACCAGCAGAAAACAGGGGATCTATGGCTACACCTTC. Protein: CATSRKQGIYGYTF.

The chain uses TRBV7-6 and TRBJ2-5; TRBD2 matches at 7 bases. The CDR3 runs to 16 residues. The junction had 13 bases not matched to a gene; V was cut back by 4 bases and J by 5 bases. The V gene's germline CDR1 is SGHVS and CDR2 FNYEAQ. In DNA, the CDR3 is TGTGCCAGCAGCTGGAAGGGCCTTCTGGGGGGGGAGACCCAGTACTTC. Amino acids: CASSWKGLLGGETQYF. The full variable domain, with the rest looked up from reference TRBV7-6 and TRBJ2-5, is GAGVSQSPRYKVTKRGQDVALRCDPISGHVSLYWYRQALGQGPEFLTYFNYEAQQDKSGLPNDRFSAERPEGSISTLTIQRTEQRDSAMYRCASSWKGLLGGETQYFGPGTRLLVL.

This chain uses TRBV18 with TRBJ1-2; 9 positions agree with TRBD1. J was trimmed by 4 bases and V by 3 bases; bases with no gene match: 9. Germline V gives CDR1 KGHSH, CDR2 LQKENI. The CDR3 has 16 residues. As DNA, the CDR3 is TGTGCCAGCTCACCTAGGGGACAGGGAATCCGCTATGGCTACACCTTC. It specifies CASSPRGQGIRYGYTF.